The 32 T cell receptor beta chains below all came from one sample that was sequenced in a study of PD-1 blockade in classical Hodgkin lymphoma. Sequencing was performed with immunoSEQ multiplex PCR; in TCRdb, only in-frame clones are kept and a portion is missing. The sample records approximately 84,000 clones, under 90% being singletons. Each patient's relapse followed autologous stem cell transplantation, and brentuximab vedotin exposure varied. Sequences were derived from peripheral blood mononuclear cells (PBMCs), sampled at baseline. The receptors originated from a human donor with classical Hodgkin lymphoma.

The CDR3 DNA sequence: TGTGCCAGCAGCCCCTTCCGGGGTAAAAATCAGCCCCAGCATTTT. Translated: CASSPFRGKNQPQHF. The J gene is TRBJ1-5, the V gene TRBV11-2; no clear D gene. From germline, CDR1 is SGHAT and CDR2 FQNNGV. V shed 5 bases and J shed 4 bases, with 15 bases lying between them. CDR3 length: 15 amino acids.

This CDR3 is CASSRTTGKADGYTF. CDR3 sequence (DNA): TGTGCCAGCTCACGAACTACAGGGAAGGCGGATGGCTACACCTTC. The V and J genes are TRBV18 and TRBJ1-2; TRBD1 might be the D (6 bases). Germline CDR1 reads KGHSH; CDR2 reads LQKENI. The CDR3 has 15 residues. Between the trimmed V and J ends, which lost 4 bases and 6 bases, there was a span of 18 bases. The full variable domain, rest sourced from reference TRBV18 and TRBJ1-2, is NAGVMQNPRHLVRRRGQEARLRCSPMKGHSHVYWYRQLPEEGLKFMVYLQKENIIDESGMPKERFSAEFPKEGPSILRIQQVVRGDSAAYFCASSRTTGKADGYTFGSGTRLTVV.

The chain combines TRBV6-5 with TRBJ1-1, with D perhaps matching TRBD1 (5 bases). CDR3 length: 14 residues. Germline assignment: CDR1 MNHEY and CDR2 SVGAGI. With 8 bases removed from V and 2 bases from J, the gap between germline ends came to 15 bases. The DNA for the CDR3 is TGTGCCAGCCGTATCCGGGACCAAAACACTGAAGCTTTCTTT. This codes for CASRIRDQNTEAFF.

The chain has TRBV5-1 and TRBJ1-6; 8 bases are a match to TRBD1. After removal of 7 bases from V and 6 bases from J, the junction contained 3 bases not matched to a gene. Germline-derived CDR1 and CDR2 are SGHRS and YFSETQ. The CDR3 is 13 residues long. The CDR3 nucleotides read TGCGCCAGCGGACAGGGAAGTAATTCACCCCTCCACTTT. It codes for CASGQGSNSPLHF.

The chain has TRBV6-5 and TRBJ2-7, with 9 bases identical to TRBD1. The CDR3 totals 14 residues. J gave up 5 bases and V 6 bases, and 8 bases lay outside the gene matches. CDR1 and CDR2 (germline): MNHEY, SVGAGI. CDR3 residues: CASRRTDRGHEQYF. CDR3 DNA: TGTGCCAGCAGACGTACGGACAGGGGACACGAGCAGTACTTC.

The V call is TRBV4-1, the J call TRBJ1-4; D is unresolved. CDR1 MGHRA and CDR2 YSYEKL come from the germline V gene. CDR3 length equals 15 residues. V was trimmed by 1 base and J by 2 bases, leaving 8 bases between them. The CDR3 sequence: CASSQGRTTNEKLFF. The CDR3 DNA sequence: TGCGCCAGCAGCCAAGGACGGACGACTAATGAAAAACTGTTTTTT.

V usage is TRBV4-1 and J usage is TRBJ1-1; 8 bases are a match to TRBD1. CDR1 and CDR2 (germline): MGHRA, YSYEKL. V gave up 3 bases and J gave up 1 base; unmatched junction bases: 4. The CDR3 covers 15 residues. CDR3 sequence (DNA): TGCGCCAGCAGCCAGACCGGGACAGGGAACACTGAAGCTTTCTTT. Its translation is CASSQTGTGNTEAFF.

The chain uses TRBV28 and TRBJ1-2; tentatively, D is TRBD1 (6 bases). With 5 bases removed from V and 5 bases from J, the gap between germline ends came to 12 bases. The germline V gene encodes CDR1 MDHEN and CDR2 SYDVKM. The CDR3 has 13 residues. The CDR3 here is CASSLEQGYGYTF. DNA of the CDR3: TGTGCCAGCAGTCTCGAACAGGGTTATGGCTACACCTTC.

The rearrangement joins TRBV5-6 to TRBJ2-1; 10 positions agree with TRBD2. CDR3 size: 16 residues. Germline V gives CDR1 SGHDT, CDR2 YYEEEE. The trim removed 3 bases at V and 4 bases at J, leaving 7 bases unmatched. The CDR3 protein is CASSSGGTSVYNEQFF. The CDR3 bases are TGTGCCAGCAGCTCTGGCGGGACTAGCGTATACAATGAGCAGTTCTTC.

This clone was seen a few times. This rearrangement joins TRBV10-1 to TRBJ1-5; 8 nucleotides match TRBD1. V shed 7 bases and J 2 bases; nucleotides not matched to a gene: 4. The CDR3 totals 14 residues. Germline lookup yields CDR1 WNHNN and CDR2 SYGVQD (reference sequence). CDR3 coding DNA: TGCGCCAGCACCGGGACAGGAGGCAATCAGCCCCAGCATTTT. Amino acid sequence: CASTGTGGNQPQHF.

The chain uses TRBV14 and TRBJ1-1; unclear D gene. Trimming left V 5 bases short and J 1 base short, with 8 bases between. Germline lookup yields CDR1 SGHDN and CDR2 FVKESK. CDR3 length: 13 residues. The CDR3 region has the DNA TGTGCCAGCAGCTTTGGGAGGAACACTGAAGCTTTCTTT. Its translation is CASSFGRNTEAFF.

The genes are TRBV4-1 and TRBJ1-1; D remains unclear. V was pared by 4 bases and J by 5 bases, with 8 bases between. Germline lookup yields CDR1 MGHRA and CDR2 YSYEKL. The CDR3 spans 12 residues. CDR3 bases: TGCGCCAGCAGCCTCGTAGCGACTGAAGCTTTCTTT. Protein: CASSLVATEAFF.

This chain connects TRBV4-3 to TRBJ2-3; no reliable D call. The germline V and J ends were trimmed by 3 bases and 5 bases, with 9 bases remaining between them. CDR1 is LGHNA, CDR2 YSLEER, per germline. The CDR3 extends over 13 amino acids. CDR3 DNA sequence: TGCGCCAGCAGCCAGCAAGTGGAAGATACGCAGTATTTT. Amino acids: CASSQQVEDTQYF.

V gene TRBV19 combines with J gene TRBJ1-3; D is ambiguous. Trimming cost V 5 bases and J 0 bases, with 11 bases left between them. The CDR3 is 15 amino acids. CDR1 is LNHDA and CDR2 is SQIVND in the germline V gene (reference sequence). The CDR3 loop reads CASSPVGVSGNTIYF. The CDR3, as DNA: TGTGCCAGTAGTCCTGTAGGAGTCTCTGGAAACACCATATATTTT. The full variable domain, with the rest looked up from reference TRBV19 and TRBJ1-3, is DGGITQSPKYLFRKEGQNVTLSCEQNLNHDAMYWYRQDPGQGLRLIYYSQIVNDFQKGDIAEGYSVSREKKESFPLTVTSAQKNPTAFYLCASSPVGVSGNTIYFGEGSWLTVV.

J is TRBJ2-1 and V is TRBV5-1, with 11 nucleotides matching TRBD2. The germline V gene encodes CDR1 SGHRS and CDR2 YFSETQ. V dropped 6 bases and J dropped 6; count of bases not matched to a gene: 8. The CDR3 runs 15 residues. This CDR3 reads CASNPLAGGLNEQFF. Here the CDR3 DNA reads TGCGCCAGCAACCCGCTAGCGGGAGGCCTCAATGAGCAGTTCTTC.

The chain couples TRBV30 to TRBJ2-7; D unresolved. Germline CDR1 and CDR2: GTSNPN and SVGIG (reference sequence). Trimming shortened V by 0 bases and J by 4 bases, and 4 bases separated the two germline ends. CDR3 length: 11 residues. The CDR3, as DNA: TGTGCCTGGAGTGTCCATTACGAGCAGTACTTC. It yields the protein CAWSVHYEQYF. Full variable domain (remainder filled in from reference TRBV30 and TRBJ2-7): SQTIHQWPATLVQPVGSPLSLECTVEGTSNPNLYWYRQAAGRGLQLLFYSVGIGQISSEVPQNLSASRPQDRQFILSSKKLLLSDSGFYLCAWSVHYEQYFGPGTRLTVT.

V gene TRBV25-1 combines with J gene TRBJ2-7; D unresolved. CDR3 length: 11 amino acids. V lost 4 bases, J lost 6 bases, and 7 bases lay in between. Germline V gives CDR1 MGHDK, CDR2 SYGVNS. The CDR3 sequence: CASSGWGEQYF. The CDR3 DNA is TGTGCCAGCAGTGGGTGGGGCGAGCAGTACTTC.

The V call is TRBV7-9, the J call TRBJ2-3; D not resolved. Between the trimmed V and J ends, which lost 11 bases and 6 bases, there was a span of 6 bases. The CDR3 is 9 residues long. From germline, CDR1 is SEHNR and CDR2 FQNEAQ (reference sequence). This CDR3 is CAFGDTQYF. CDR3 DNA sequence: TGTGCCTTCGGGGATACGCAGTATTTT.

The rearrangement uses TRBV7-9 and TRBJ2-3, with 7 bases matching TRBD1. The CDR3 spans 15 residues. Trimming at V came to 5 bases and at J to 1 base, leaving 6 bases not matched to a gene. Per the germline V gene, CDR1 is SEHNR and CDR2 is FQNEAQ (reference sequence). CDR3 sequence (DNA): TGTGCCAGCAGCCCCCGGACAGGCCGCACAGATACGCAGTATTTT. Translating gives CASSPRTGRTDTQYF.

The rearrangement uses TRBV6-5 and TRBJ2-1, with D uncertain. The V gene lost 7 bases and the J gene lost 1 base, with 14 bases spanning the gap. CDR1 is MNHEY and CDR2 is SVGAGI in the germline V gene. The CDR3 extends over 15 amino acids. Here the CDR3 DNA reads TGTGCCAGCAAGCTAGGGTTGGGATCCTACAATGAGCAGTTCTTC. Protein sequence: CASKLGLGSYNEQFF.

The chain joins TRBV2 to TRBJ2-7; D is undetermined. Germline V gives CDR1 SNHLY, CDR2 FYNNEI. The V end was cut by 5 bases, the J end by 7 bases, with 18 bases between. The CDR3 covers 14 residues. The CDR3 region is CASSFAPVPWEQYF. CDR3 DNA sequence: TGTGCCAGCAGTTTCGCACCCGTCCCCTGGGAGCAGTACTTC.

The chain recombines TRBV6-1 with TRBJ2-5; 9 bases are shared with TRBD1. Germline V gene lookup returns CDR1 MNHNS and CDR2 SASEGT. CDR3 length: 15 residues. V lost 2 bases, J lost 5 bases, and 6 bases stayed unmatched. This chain's CDR3 is CASSELGTGRETQYF. As DNA, the CDR3 is TGTGCCAGCAGTGAATTAGGGACAGGGCGGGAGACCCAGTACTTC.

The V call is TRBV27, the J call TRBJ1-5; D is unclear. This CDR3 region has 11 residues. Germline V lookup: CDR1 MNHEY, CDR2 SMNVEV (reference sequence). V gave up 4 bases and J gave up 5 bases, with 3 bases separating them. In DNA, the CDR3 is TGTGCCAGCAGTTCCGATCAGCCCCAGCATTTT. Translation gives CASSSDQPQHF.

This clone appeared a single time. The chain links TRBV28 to TRBJ2-2; a possible D gene is TRBD2 (5 bases). This CDR3 is built from 14 residues. The V gene's germline CDR1 is MDHEN and CDR2 SYDVKM. The CDR3 region is CAFWGVVYTGELFF. CDR3 bases: TGTGCTTTCTGGGGAGTGGTGTACACCGGGGAGCTGTTTTTT.

This chain joins TRBV5-1 and TRBJ2-5; D remains ambiguous. The CDR3 runs 13 residues. CDR1 and CDR2 from the germline V gene are SGHRS and YFSETQ. V dropped 5 bases and J dropped 3 bases, with 11 bases sitting between them. The DNA for the CDR3 is TGCGCCAGCAGTCAAGAGGACGAAGAGACCCAGTACTTC. Its protein product is CASSQEDEETQYF.

The chain has TRBV19 and TRBJ1-1; possible D gene TRBD1, 6 bases. The V gene's germline CDR1 is LNHDA and CDR2 SQIVND (reference sequence). The CDR3 consists of 15 residues. With 3 bases removed from V and 1 base from J, the gap between germline ends came to 12 bases. The CDR3 here is CASSIPGARNTEAFF. Here the CDR3 DNA reads TGTGCCAGTAGTATCCCAGGGGCAAGGAACACTGAAGCTTTCTTT.

The rearrangement links TRBV7-9 to TRBJ1-1; D is unclear. The V gene's germline CDR1 is SEHNR and CDR2 FQNEAQ (reference sequence). Trimming took 3 bases from V and 1 from J, leaving 6 bases between them. The CDR3 extends over 13 amino acids. CDR3 in amino acids: CASSFSGNTEAFF. For the CDR3, the DNA is TGTGCCAGCAGCTTCTCGGGGAACACTGAAGCTTTCTTT.

The chain couples TRBV27 to TRBJ2-1; 7 bases are a match to TRBD1. V was clipped by 5 bases and J by 3 bases; unmatched bases: 4. The CDR3 consists of 14 residues. CDR1 MNHEY and CDR2 SMNVEV come from the germline V gene (reference sequence). CDR3 residues: CASSPGQNYNEQFF. CDR3 sequence (DNA): TGTGCCAGCAGTCCGGGACAGAACTACAATGAGCAGTTCTTC.

Only one count was recorded for this clone. The rearrangement uses TRBV2 and TRBJ1-2; perhaps TRBD1 as D (6 bases). The V and J ends lost 7 bases and 5 bases respectively, with 17 bases between them. Germline V gives CDR1 SNHLY, CDR2 FYNNEI. CDR3 size: 14 residues. This CDR3 reads CASTRGRDMYGYTF. DNA for the CDR3: TGTGCCAGCACGAGGGGAAGGGACATGTATGGCTACACCTTC.

The DNA for the CDR3 is TGTGCCAGCAGCCCGGCTAGCGGGGCATACAATGAGCAGTTCTTC. Translating it yields CASSPASGAYNEQFF. V gene TRBV11-2 combines with J gene TRBJ2-1, with 9 bases aligning to TRBD2. CDR3 length: 15 amino acids. From germline, CDR1 is SGHAT and CDR2 FQNNGV. V lost 5 bases, J lost 4 bases, and 6 bases stayed unmatched.

This chain joins TRBV7-9 and TRBJ2-1; 7 nucleotides match TRBD2. The CDR3 extends over 15 amino acids. Germline CDR1 and CDR2: SEHNR and FQNEAQ (reference sequence). V trimming: 1 base; J trimming: 3 bases; junction bases outside the gene matches: 3. The chain's CDR3 is CASSLDRGSYNEQFF. CDR3 nucleotide sequence: TGTGCCAGCAGCTTAGACCGCGGGAGCTACAATGAGCAGTTCTTC. Drawing the rest from reference TRBV7-9 and TRBJ2-1, the complete variable domain is DTGVSQNPRHKITKRGQNVTFRCDPISEHNRLYWYRQTLGQGPEFLTYFQNEAQLEKSRLLSDRFSAERPKGSFSTLEIQRTEQGDSAMYLCASSLDRGSYNEQFFGPGTRLTVL.

The chain couples TRBV2 to TRBJ2-2, with 8 bases aligning to TRBD1. CDR1 SNHLY and CDR2 FYNNEI come from the germline V gene. The length of the CDR3 is 16 residues. J lost 6 bases, V lost 2 bases, and 8 bases had no gene match. DNA of the CDR3: TGTGCCAGCAGTGAAACGGCGACAGGGGTAGCCGGGGAGCTGTTTTTT. It translates to CASSETATGVAGELFF. Full variable domain (outside the CDR3, taken from reference TRBV2 and TRBJ2-2): EPEVTQTPSHQVTQMGQEVILRCVPISNHLYFYWYRQILGQKVEFLVSFYNNEISEKSEIFDDQFSVERPDGSNFTLKIRSTKLEDSAMYFCASSETATGVAGELFFGEGSRLTVL.